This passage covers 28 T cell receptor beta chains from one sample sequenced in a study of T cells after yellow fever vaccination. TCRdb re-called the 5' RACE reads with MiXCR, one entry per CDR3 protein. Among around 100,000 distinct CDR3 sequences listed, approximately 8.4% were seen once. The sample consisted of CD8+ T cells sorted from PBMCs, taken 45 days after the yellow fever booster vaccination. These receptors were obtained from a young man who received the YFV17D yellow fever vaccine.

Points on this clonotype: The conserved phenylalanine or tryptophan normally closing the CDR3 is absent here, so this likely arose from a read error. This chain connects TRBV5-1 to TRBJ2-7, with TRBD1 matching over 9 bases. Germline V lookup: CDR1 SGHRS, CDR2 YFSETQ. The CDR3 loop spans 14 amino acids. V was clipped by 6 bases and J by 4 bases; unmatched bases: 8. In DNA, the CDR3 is TGCGCCAGCACCCCGGACAGGGGCCCGTACGAGCAGTACTCC. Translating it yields CASTPDRGPYEQYS.

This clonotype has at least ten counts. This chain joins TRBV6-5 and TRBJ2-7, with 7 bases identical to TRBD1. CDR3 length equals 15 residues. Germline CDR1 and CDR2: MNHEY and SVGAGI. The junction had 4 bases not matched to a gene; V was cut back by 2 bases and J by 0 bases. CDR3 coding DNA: TGTGCCAGCAGTTACCTGGGACAGCCCTCCTACGAGCAGTACTTC. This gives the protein CASSYLGQPSYEQYF.

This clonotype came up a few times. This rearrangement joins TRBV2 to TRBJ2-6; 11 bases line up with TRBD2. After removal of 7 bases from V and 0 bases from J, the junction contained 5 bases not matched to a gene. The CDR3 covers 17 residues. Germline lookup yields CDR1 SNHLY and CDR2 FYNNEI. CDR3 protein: CASKPGLADSGANVLTF. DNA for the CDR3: TGTGCCAGCAAACCGGGACTAGCGGACTCTGGGGCCAACGTCCTGACTTTC.

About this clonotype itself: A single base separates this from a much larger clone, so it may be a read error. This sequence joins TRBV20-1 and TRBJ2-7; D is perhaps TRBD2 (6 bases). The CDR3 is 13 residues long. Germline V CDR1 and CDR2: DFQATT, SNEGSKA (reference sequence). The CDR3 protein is CSAPTREFYGQYF. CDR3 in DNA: TGCAGTGCCCCGACTAGAGAGTTTTACGGGCAGTACTTC.

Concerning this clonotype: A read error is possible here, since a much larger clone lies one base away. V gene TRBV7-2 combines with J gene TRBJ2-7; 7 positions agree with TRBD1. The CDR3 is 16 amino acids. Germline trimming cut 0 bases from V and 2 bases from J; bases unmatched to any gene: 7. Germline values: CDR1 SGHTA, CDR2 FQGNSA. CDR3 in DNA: TGTGCCAGCAGCTTAGCCGCGACAGGGTTCCCCTACGAGCAGTACTTC. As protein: CASSLAATGFPYEQYF.

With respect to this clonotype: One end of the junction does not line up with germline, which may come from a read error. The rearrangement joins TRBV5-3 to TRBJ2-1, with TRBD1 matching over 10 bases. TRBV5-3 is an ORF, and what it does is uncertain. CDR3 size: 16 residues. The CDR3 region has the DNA TGTGCCAGCAGCTCCCCCGGGACAGGGGCGTACAATGAGCAGTTCTTC. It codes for CASSSPGTGAYNEQFF.

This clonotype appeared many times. CDR3 region: CASSLSYGYTF. CDR3 nucleotides: TGTGCCAGCAGCTTATCCTATGGCTACACCTTC. The chain joins TRBV7-9 to TRBJ1-2; unclear D gene. Trimming shortened V by 2 bases and J by 4 bases, and 2 bases separated the two germline ends. Germline assignment: CDR1 SEHNR and CDR2 FQNEAQ (reference sequence). This CDR3 contains 11 residues.

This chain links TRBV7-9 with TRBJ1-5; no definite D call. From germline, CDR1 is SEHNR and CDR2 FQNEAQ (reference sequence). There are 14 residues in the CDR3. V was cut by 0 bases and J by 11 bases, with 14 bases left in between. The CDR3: CASSLARSHWAQHF. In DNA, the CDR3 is TGTGCCAGCAGCTTAGCCAGGTCCCATTGGGCCCAGCATTTT.

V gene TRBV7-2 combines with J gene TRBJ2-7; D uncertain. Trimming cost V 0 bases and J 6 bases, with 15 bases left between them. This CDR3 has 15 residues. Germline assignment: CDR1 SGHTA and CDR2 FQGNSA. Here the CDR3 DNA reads TGTGCCAGCAGCTTAGCCGTGCCCCGTTCGGGCGAGCAGTACTTC. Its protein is CASSLAVPRSGEQYF.

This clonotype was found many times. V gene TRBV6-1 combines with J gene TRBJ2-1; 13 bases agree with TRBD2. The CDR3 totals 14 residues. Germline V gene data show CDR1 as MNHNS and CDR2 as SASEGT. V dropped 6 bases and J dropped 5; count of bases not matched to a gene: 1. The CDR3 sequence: CASRGLAGNNEQFF. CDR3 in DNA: TGTGCCAGCAGGGGACTAGCGGGGAACAATGAGCAGTTCTTC.

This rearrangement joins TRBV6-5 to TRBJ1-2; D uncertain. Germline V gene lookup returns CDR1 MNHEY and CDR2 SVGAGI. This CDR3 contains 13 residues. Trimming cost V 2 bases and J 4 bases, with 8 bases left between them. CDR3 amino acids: CASSYEPSYGYTF. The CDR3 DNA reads TGTGCCAGCAGTTACGAACCGAGCTATGGCTACACCTTC.

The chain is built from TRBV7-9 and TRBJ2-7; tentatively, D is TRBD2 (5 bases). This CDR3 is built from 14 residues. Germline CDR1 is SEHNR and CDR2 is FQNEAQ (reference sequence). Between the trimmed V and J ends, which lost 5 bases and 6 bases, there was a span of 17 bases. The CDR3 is CASSPVSGFGEQYF. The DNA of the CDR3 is TGTGCCAGCAGCCCCGTATCGGGGTTCGGCGAGCAGTACTTC.

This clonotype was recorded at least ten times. The CDR3 DNA is TGTGCCAGCAGTCCCTCGGGACTAGCGGGAGTCGAGCAGTACTTC. Translation: CASSPSGLAGVEQYF. The chain employs TRBV6-5 and TRBJ2-7; 14 bases are shared with TRBD2. The length of the CDR3 is 15 residues. CDR1 and CDR2 from the germline V gene are MNHEY and SVGAGI. V lost 5 bases and J lost 6; bases outside the gene matches: 6.

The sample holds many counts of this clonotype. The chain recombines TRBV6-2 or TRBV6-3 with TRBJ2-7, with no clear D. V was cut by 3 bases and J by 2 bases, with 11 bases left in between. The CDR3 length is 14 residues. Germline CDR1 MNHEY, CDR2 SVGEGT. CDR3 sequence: CASSYWKGTYEQYF. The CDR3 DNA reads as TGTGCCAGCAGTTATTGGAAGGGTACCTACGAGCAGTACTTC.

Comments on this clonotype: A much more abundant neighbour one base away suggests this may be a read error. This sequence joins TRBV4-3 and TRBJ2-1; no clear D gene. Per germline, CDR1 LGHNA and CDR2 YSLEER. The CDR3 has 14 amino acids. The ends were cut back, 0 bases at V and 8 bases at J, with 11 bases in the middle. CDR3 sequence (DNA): TGCGCCAGCAGCCAAGATTTTTTAGTCGATGAGCAGTTCTTC. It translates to CASSQDFLVDEQFF.

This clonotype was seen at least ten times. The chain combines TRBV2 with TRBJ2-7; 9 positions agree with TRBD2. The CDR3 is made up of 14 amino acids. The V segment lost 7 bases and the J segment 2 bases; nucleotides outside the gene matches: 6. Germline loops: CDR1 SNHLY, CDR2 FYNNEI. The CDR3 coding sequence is TGTGCCAGCAAGCGGACTAGCGCAACCTACGAGCAGTACTTC. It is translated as CASKRTSATYEQYF.

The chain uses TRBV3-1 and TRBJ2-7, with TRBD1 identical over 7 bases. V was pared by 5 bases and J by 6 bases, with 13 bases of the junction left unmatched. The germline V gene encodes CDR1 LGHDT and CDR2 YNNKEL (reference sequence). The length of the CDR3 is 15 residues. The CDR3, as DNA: TGTGCCAGCAGCGCCCTGACAGGGAGTTTCGCCGAGCAGTACTTC. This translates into CASSALTGSFAEQYF.

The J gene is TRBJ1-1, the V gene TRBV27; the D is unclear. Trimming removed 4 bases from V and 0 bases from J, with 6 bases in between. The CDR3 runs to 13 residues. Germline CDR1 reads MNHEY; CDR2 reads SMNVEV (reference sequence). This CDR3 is CASSSRMNTEAFF. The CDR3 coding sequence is TGTGCCAGCAGTTCCCGGATGAACACTGAAGCTTTCTTT.

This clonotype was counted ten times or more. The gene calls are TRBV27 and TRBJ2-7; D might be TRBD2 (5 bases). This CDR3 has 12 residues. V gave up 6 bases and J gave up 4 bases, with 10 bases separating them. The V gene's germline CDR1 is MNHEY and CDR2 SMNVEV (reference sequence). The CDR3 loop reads CASSHGRYEQYF. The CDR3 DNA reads TGTGCCAGCAGCCATGGGAGATACGAGCAGTACTTC.

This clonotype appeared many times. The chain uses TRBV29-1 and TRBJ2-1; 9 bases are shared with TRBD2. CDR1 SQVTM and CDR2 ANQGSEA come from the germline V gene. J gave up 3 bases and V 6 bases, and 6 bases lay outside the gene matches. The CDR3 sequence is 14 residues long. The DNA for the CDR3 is TGCAGCGTCGTAGCGGGAGTTAACTACAATGAGCAGTTCTTC. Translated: CSVVAGVNYNEQFF.

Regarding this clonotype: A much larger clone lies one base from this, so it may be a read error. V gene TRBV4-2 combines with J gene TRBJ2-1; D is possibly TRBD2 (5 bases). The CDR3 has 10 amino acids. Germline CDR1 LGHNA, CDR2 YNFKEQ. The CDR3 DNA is TGTGGCAGCGGACACAATGAGCAGTTCTTC. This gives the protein CGSGHNEQFF.

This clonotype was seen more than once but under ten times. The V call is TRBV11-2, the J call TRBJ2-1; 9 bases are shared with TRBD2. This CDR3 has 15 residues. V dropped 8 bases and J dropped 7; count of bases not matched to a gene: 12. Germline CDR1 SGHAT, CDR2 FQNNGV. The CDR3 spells CASDGGASGINEQFF. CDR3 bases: TGTGCCAGCGATGGCGGGGCTAGCGGGATAAATGAGCAGTTCTTC.

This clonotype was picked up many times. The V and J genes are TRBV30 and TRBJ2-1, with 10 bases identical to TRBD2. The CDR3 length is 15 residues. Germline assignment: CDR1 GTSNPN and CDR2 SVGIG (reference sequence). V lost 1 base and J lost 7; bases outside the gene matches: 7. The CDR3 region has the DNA TGTGCCTGGAGTGGGGATAGCGGGAGGATTAATGAGCAGTTCTTC. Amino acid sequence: CAWSGDSGRINEQFF.

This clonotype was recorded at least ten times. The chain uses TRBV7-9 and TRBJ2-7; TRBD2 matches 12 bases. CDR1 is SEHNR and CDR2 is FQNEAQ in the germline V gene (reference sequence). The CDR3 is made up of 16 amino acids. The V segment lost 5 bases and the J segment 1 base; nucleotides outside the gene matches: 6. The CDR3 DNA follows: TGTGCCAGCAGCCTACCCCTAGCGGGAGGGTCCTACGAGCAGTACTTC. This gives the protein CASSLPLAGGSYEQYF. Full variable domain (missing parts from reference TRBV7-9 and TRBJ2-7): DTGVSQNPRHKITKRGQNVTFRCDPISEHNRLYWYRQTLGQGPEFLTYFQNEAQLEKSRLLSDRFSAERPKGSFSTLEIQRTEQGDSAMYLCASSLPLAGGSYEQYFGPGTRLTVT.

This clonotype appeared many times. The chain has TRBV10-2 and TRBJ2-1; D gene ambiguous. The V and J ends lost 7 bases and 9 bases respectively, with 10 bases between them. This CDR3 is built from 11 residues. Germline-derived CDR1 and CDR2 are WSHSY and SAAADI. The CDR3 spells CASIQAREQFF. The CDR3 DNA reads TGCGCCAGCATTCAGGCACGTGAGCAGTTCTTC.

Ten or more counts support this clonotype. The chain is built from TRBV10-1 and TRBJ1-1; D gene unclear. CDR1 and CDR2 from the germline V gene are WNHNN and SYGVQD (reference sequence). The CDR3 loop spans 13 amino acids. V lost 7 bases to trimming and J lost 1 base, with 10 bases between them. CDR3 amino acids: CASKGSPNTEAFF. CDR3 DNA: TGCGCCAGCAAAGGGAGCCCGAACACTGAAGCTTTCTTT.

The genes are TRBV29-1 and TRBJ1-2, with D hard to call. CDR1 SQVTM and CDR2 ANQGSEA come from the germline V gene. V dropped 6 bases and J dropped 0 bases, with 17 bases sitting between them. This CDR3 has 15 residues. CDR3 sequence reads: CSVQLGKSTNYGYTF. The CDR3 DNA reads TGCAGCGTCCAGTTAGGGAAATCAACTAACTATGGCTACACCTTC.

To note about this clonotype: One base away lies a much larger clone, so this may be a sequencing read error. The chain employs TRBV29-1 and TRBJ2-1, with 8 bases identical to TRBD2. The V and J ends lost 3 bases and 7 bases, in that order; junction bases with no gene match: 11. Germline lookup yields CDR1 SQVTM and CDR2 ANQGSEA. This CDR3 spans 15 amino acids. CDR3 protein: CSVDASGHSLNEQFF. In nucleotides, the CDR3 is TGCAGCGTTGATGCTAGCGGGCATTCTCTGAATGAGCAGTTCTTC.